This T cell receptor (beta chain) derives from a study of breast tumors, draining lymph nodes, adjacent tissues. The germline gives CDR1 MNHEY, CDR2 SVGEGT. The length of the CDR3 is 12 residues. The V end lost 5 bases, the J end lost 7 bases, and 12 bases lay between the germline ends. There are many counts of this clonotype. This may come from a read error, since a much larger clone is one base off. TCRdb called the multiplex PCR reads again in MiXCR, with one record for every CDR3 protein. This table holds approximately 20,000 distinct CDR3 sequences, 50% found once. The receptor was isolated from a female donor with breast cancer. Some clones in this sample may be carry-over from other donors' samples. V usage is TRBV6-2 or TRBV6-3 and J usage is TRBJ2-7; D uncertain. Sequences were obtained from breast tumor tissue. The CDR3 protein is CASSHLLGEQYF. The CDR3 bases are TGTGCCAGCAGTCACTTGCTGGGGGAGCAGTACTTC.